Included here is one TCR beta chain sequence, with context. It has no known antigen specificity. Base-call qualities are not available, and no considerably larger clone is one nucleotide away. V lost 3 bases and J lost 2 bases; the stretch between them is 11 bases long. The cysteine opens and the phenylalanine closes a CDR3 of 14 amino acids. The kept DNA is CDR3 alone, 42 bases in frame from the first base. Based on the germline V gene (reference sequence), the CDR1 and CDR2 sequences are SEHNR and FQNEAQ. This sample is part of a study of shared clonotypes between healthy human individuals (TCRdb year 2020). The study in broad terms: Two women and three men aged 18 to 49 years were included in the cohort. To estimate repertoire size and how much clonotypes are shared between individuals, the study performed deep sequencing of blood TCR repertoires from five healthy adults. For each donor, CD4 naive and CD4 memory were each run on three plates, CD8 naive on two plates, and CD8 memory on one plate. Different laboratories and diverse techniques were used to prepare libraries and sequence TCR repertoires, to increase sequencing depth and limit assay-specific biases. Between about 0.94 and 10 billion PBMCs per donor were obtained by leukapheresis. General study outcomes and caveats: Sampling was limited to blood, and TCR repertoires in tissue likely differ from TCR repertoires in blood. Estimated clonotype richness was generally larger for naive than for memory subsets. Compared with non-shared clonotypes, the clonotypes found in all four sorted-subset donors had higher generation probabilities. Because the study included only a small number of donors, the genetic and exposure-history diversity represented was limited. Based on pairwise subsampling, the degree of clonotype sharing among donors was expected to be affected by sequencing depth. Incomplete sequencing was indicated by rarefaction of sorted-subset datasets, despite the large sequencing depth. Sharing across a handful of donors was observed for approximately 5% of naive CD4, less than 4% of naive CD8, 2.3% of memory CD4, and roughly 0.4% of memory CD8 clonotypes.

Using the deep immunoSEQ assay, TCR CDR3 regions were amplified from genomic DNA by multiplex PCR. Extracted genomic DNA from each cell subset was distributed evenly across all wells of several immunoSEQ 96-well plates, and each plate was treated as a replicate. For sorted subsets, each replicate PCR was loaded with roughly 200 ng genomic DNA, equivalent to 30,000 or so T cell genomes. Purified libraries were quantified with a Qubit 3.0 fluorometer, sized on a Bioanalyzer 2100, and re-quantified with the KAPA Library Quantification kit. Every immunoSEQ 96-well plate was sequenced on a dedicated single-read 150-cycle Illumina NextSeq 550 flow cell. The authors' analysis ran thus. The immunoSEQ output contained only junctional sequences without quality scores, so filtering could not match that applied to full-length reads. To assign V/J genes and CDR3, sequences were annotated against IMGT germline references using PyIR, a Python wrapper for IgBLAST v1.9. Any read was removed if the V/J assignment was weak (E-value above 1e-6), the CDR3 was missing, or the read contained stop codons, out-of-frame junctions, or ambiguous translated residues. V3J clonotypes were defined by identical inferred V gene, J gene, and CDR3 amino acid sequence. Percentage overlap between repertoires was computed as shared unique clonotypes divided by the size of the smaller repertoire. Three approaches were used to assess repertoire richness: RTK rarefaction, the Chao1 estimator, and Recon v2.1 estimates of unobserved clonotypes. Generation probabilities were computed with OLGA for all TCRbeta clonotypes obtained by the gDNA method from several donors. The clones in this table, taken by TCRdb from immuneACCESS, are in-frame only. Not every clone is retained; where verified, under half of the shortfall comes from an unresolved V gene, and the cause of the rest is unknown. The V and J calls and clone size were taken over from that table, and D and trimming were inferred from the DNA. The sample table records hundreds of thousands of clones; roughly 96% of these occur just once. About 0.21% of the sample comes from the top ten.

CD8 naive samples consisted of CD45RO-negative cells that were positively selected for CCR7, yielding a CD45RA+CCR7+ population without TemRA cells. Healthy HIV-negative adults with no recently reported acute infections or vaccinations were included as donors. Only Caucasian adults living in Nashville, Tennessee, USA were represented among the donors. After blood collection by leukapheresis, PBMCs were isolated using Ficoll-Histopaque density gradient centrifugation and then cryopreserved in the vapor phase of liquid nitrogen. Analytical flow cytometry was used to check the purity and quantity of each magnetically sorted T cell population. Genomic DNA was isolated from each sorted fraction and quantified by UV absorbance on a Nanodrop 2000c.

The source is a man aged 25-45 years in good health. The chain links TRBV7-9 with TRBJ2-7; the D gene cannot be resolved reliably. The specimen was naive CD8+ T cells sorted from blood. Per the publication, the cell subset or site label means: CD45RA+CCR7+. The DNA sequence follows: TGTGCCAGCAGCTTCGGGCGTCGACCCTACGAGCAGTACTTC. Its product reads: CASSFGRRPYEQYF.